This note documents a single TCR beta chain sequence. The CDR3 runs 13 residues. V was trimmed by 1 base and J by 5 bases, leaving 6 bases between them. Germline V CDR1 and CDR2: SNHLY, FYNNEI. This sample was included in a study of cytomegalovirus exposure and HLA in healthy donors. The method was immunoSEQ multiplex PCR; TCRdb's version includes in-frame clones alone and lacks a portion of them. The repertoire holds hundreds of thousands of clones, roughly 90% seen once, with approximately 12% in the top ten. The receptor comes from a man between 18 and 29 years old in good health and CMV-seropositive. The V gene is TRBV2, the J gene TRBJ1-5; D call uncertain. The specimen sequenced was PBMCs. Written as DNA, the CDR3 is TGTGCCAGCAGTGAAGACGGATATCAGCCCCAGCATTTT. Protein product: CASSEDGYQPQHF.